This T cell receptor beta chain was sequenced for a study of human T cells and chemical hapten exposure. Study findings and constraints: Versus controls, significantly more large CDR3 similarity clusters arose from expanded TCRs.

TCRdb independently ran MiXCR on the RACE reads; one entry per CDR3 protein. Among 39,000 or so distinct CDR3 sequences listed, 4% were seen once. Sample time point: patch test 1, 2 weeks after DPC sensitization. Described treatment: therapeutic diphenylcyclopropenone sensitization with weekly scalp DPC. The template was total RNA from unfractionated whole blood. This clonotype was seen repeatedly, ten times or more. As yet, its antigen is unknown. Between the trimmed V and J ends, which lost 5 bases and 5 bases, there was a span of 13 bases. The CDR3 is 14 residues long. The germline V gene has CDR1 SGHVS and CDR2 FNYEAQ.

This receptor was taken from a man between 50 and 59 years old with alopecia areata. Some clones in this sample may be carry-over from other donors' samples. The sample consisted of whole blood, taken in connection with sensitization to the hapten diphenylcyclopropenone (DPC). The chain has TRBV7-6 and TRBJ1-5; D perhaps matches TRBD1 (5 bases). Here the CDR3 reads CASSGDQGDQPQHF. CDR3 bases: TGTGCCAGCAGCGGAGACCAGGGAGATCAGCCCCAGCATTTT.